This TCR beta chain was captured by sequencing in a study of shared clonotypes between healthy human individuals. Overall study findings and caveats: Sequencing depth was expected to affect clonotype sharing among donors.

Donation came from healthy HIV-negative adults that had no recent acute infections or vaccinations. On this clone itself: The antigen remains unidentified.

Approximately 300 ng DNA, roughly 30,000 T cell genomes, went into unsorted PBMC replicate PCRs. The method was immunoSEQ multiplex PCR; TCRdb's version includes in-frame clones alone and lacks a portion of them. Of some 490,000 clones listed, around 73% are singletons. V was pared by 0 bases and J by 4 bases, with 12 bases between. The CDR3 contains 15 residues. CDR1 is MNHEY, CDR2 SMNVEV, per germline (reference sequence). The gene calls are TRBV27 and TRBJ2-5; D unclear. The TCR was taken from a woman between 40 and 50 years old in good health. Some clones in this sample may be carry-over from other donors' samples. What was sequenced was PBMCs. Here the CDR3 reads CASSLSAGPLETQYF. Written as DNA, the CDR3 is TGTGCCAGCAGTTTATCGGCAGGTCCTCTAGAGACCCAGTACTTC.